This is a list of T cell receptor beta chains from one sample in a study of Graves' ophthalmopathy and Graves' hyperthyroidism. TCRdb re-derived calls from the multiplex PCR reads in MiXCR, one entry per CDR3 protein. The sample contains about 550,000 distinct CDR3 sequences, less than 45% of which appear only once. Sequencing was carried out using peripheral blood or thyroid tissue (not recorded which). The receptors were gathered from an adult man with Graves' hyperthyroidism. CDR3s include the opening cysteine and the closing phenylalanine or tryptophan. Fields, in order: clone size, V gene, D gene, J gene, CDR3 DNA, CDR3 protein. D genes are given only for firm matches. The listing skips clone size in some rows; elsewhere it reads once, few, many or a size class.

many	TRBV19	-	TRBJ2-7	TGTGCCAGTAGTAATCTGGTGGAGCAGTACTTC	CASSNLVEQYF
many	TRBV20-1	-	TRBJ2-7	TGCAGTGCTAGATCGAGCGAGGCCTACGAGCAGTACTTC	CSARSSEAYEQYF
many	TRBV5-8	-	TRBJ1-2	TGTGCCAGCAGCTGGGCCGGGGACTATGGCTACACCTTC	CASSWAGDYGYTF
-	TRBV15	-	TRBJ2-5	TGTGCCACCAGCAGAGGTTGGACAGCGGGGGAGACCCAGTACTTC	CATSRGWTAGETQYF
once	TRBV20-1	-	TRBJ2-7	TGCAGTGCTAGAGAACGAGTAGCACGGATCTACGAGCAGTACTTC	CSARERVARIYEQYF
-	TRBV7-9	TRBD1	TRBJ1-1	TGTGCCAGCAGCGTGGGGGGACAGGGTCACACTGAAGCTTTCTTT	CASSVGGQGHTEAFF
-	TRBV9	TRBD2	TRBJ2-3	TGTGCCAGCAGCGTAGGGACTAGCGCGCAGTATTTT	CASSVGTSAQYF
many	TRBV5-1	TRBD2	TRBJ2-2	TGCGCCAGCAGCTACCCTCTAGCGGGATCGAACACCGGGGAGCTGTTTTTT	CASSYPLAGSNTGELFF
many	TRBV7-9	-	TRBJ2-7	TGTGCCAGCAGCCCGGAGGAGACGCGCGAGCAGTACTTC	CASSPEETREQYF
many	TRBV29-1	-	TRBJ1-1	TGCAGCGTTGAGCGGAGGGAAGCTTTCTTT	CSVERREAFF
many	TRBV14	TRBD1	TRBJ1-4	TGTGCCAGCAGCCAAGCCGGACAGGGGTTTAATGAAAAACTGTTTTTT	CASSQAGQGFNEKLFF
-	TRBV28	TRBD1	TRBJ1-1	TGTGCCAGCAGCGCCACAGGGGCGAGAACGATTGAAGCTTTCTTT	CASSATGARTIEAFF
few	TRBV7-9	-	TRBJ1-4	TGTGCCAGCAGCTTAGGGCGGGGAAAGAGTGAAAAACTGTTTTTT	CASSLGRGKSEKLFF
few	TRBV7-2	-	TRBJ2-1	TGTGCCAGCAGCTTAGCACTAAGGGATGAGCAGTTCTTC	CASSLALRDEQFF
-	TRBV27	-	TRBJ1-2	TGTGCCAGCAGTTTATCCCCTACTCAGGGAGTTCATGGCTACACCTTC	CASSLSPTQGVHGYTF
-	TRBV29-1	TRBD1	TRBJ1-5	TGCAGCGTTGGGCCGGGACAGGGTGGCAATCAGCCCCAGCATTTT	CSVGPGQGGNQPQHF
few	TRBV15	TRBD1	TRBJ2-3	TGTGCCACCAGCAGCAGCTTCCCCTTGTCAGGACAGGACCTCACAGATACGCAGTATTTT	CATSSSFPLSGQDLTDTQYF
many	TRBV5-1	TRBD1	TRBJ2-7	TGCGCCAGCAGCTTGGCTGGGACAGGGCAATCTAGGTGGTACTTC	CASSLAGTGQSRWYF
few	TRBV7-9	-	TRBJ2-3	TGTGCCAGCAGCCCGGACCCACGAGCAGATACGCAGTATTTT	CASSPDPRADTQYF
few	TRBV10-2	-	TRBJ1-4	TGCGCCAGCAGTGAGTCTACTGGAGAAAAACTGTTTTTT	CASSESTGEKLFF
many	TRBV19	-	TRBJ2-7	TGTGCCAGTAGTATGTTTGGGGTCTCCTACGAGCAGTACTTC	CASSMFGVSYEQYF
many	TRBV29-1	-	TRBJ1-1	TGCAGCGTTGAACGGAGGGACACTGAAGCTTTCTTT	CSVERRDTEAFF
few	TRBV27	TRBD1	TRBJ1-1	TGTGCCAGCAGTAACAGGGGCAGAACTGAAGCTTTCTTT	CASSNRGRTEAFF
-	TRBV19	-	TRBJ1-2	TGTGCCAGTAGGACCGATGGCTACACCTTC	CASRTDGYTF
few	TRBV5-1	-	TRBJ1-1	TGCGCCAGCAGCCGCGACGCTGGCGGAAACACTGAAGCTTTCTTT	CASSRDAGGNTEAFF
-	TRBV4-1	-	TRBJ2-2	TGTGCCAGCAGCCCGTCCGGCCCTCCGAACGCCGGGGAGCTGTTTTTT	CASSPSGPPNAGELFF
few	TRBV3-1	-	TRBJ2-7	TGTGCCAGCAGCCAAGTTCTGACGGTGGGGAGTTACGAGCAGTACTTC	CASSQVLTVGSYEQYF
many	TRBV2	-	TRBJ1-5	TGTGCCAGCAATTCGGGGGTAGAGAGCAATCAGCCCCAGCATTTT	CASNSGVESNQPQHF
few	TRBV6-6	-	TRBJ1-2	TGTGCCAGCAGACCTACGATCGAGGACGGGAACTATGGCTACACCTTC	CASRPTIEDGNYGYTF
-	TRBV24-1	TRBD2	TRBJ2-2	TGTGCCACCAGTGACCAAGGACTAGCGGGAGGCCGTAGGGAGCTGTTTTTT	CATSDQGLAGGRRELFF
-	TRBV7-9	TRBD2	TRBJ2-1	TGTGCCAGCAGCTCCCCATCGGGACTAGCGGGGGAGAATGAGCAGTTCTTC	CASSSPSGLAGENEQFF
-	TRBV2	-	TRBJ1-6	TGTGCCAGCAGTGAAGGAGGGGGGCGAGTTTCACCCCTCCACTTT	CASSEGGGRVSPLHF
-	TRBV19	TRBD1	TRBJ2-7	TGTGCCAGTAGTAGGTCGGGACAGGGGACCTCCTACGAGCAGTACTTC	CASSRSGQGTSYEQYF
many	TRBV12-3/TRBV12-4	-	TRBJ2-7	TGTGCCAGCAGTTTAGGCAGCGGCCACTCCTACGAGCAGTACTTC	CASSLGSGHSYEQYF
many	TRBV6-2/TRBV6-3	-	TRBJ2-6	TGTGCCAGCACAGGGTCCTATGGGGCCAACGTCCTGACTTTC	CASTGSYGANVLTF
-	TRBV24-1	-	TRBJ2-7	TGTGCCACCAGTCAGTACACCGGGGTCGCCGAGCAGTACTTC	CATSQYTGVAEQYF
-	TRBV12-3/TRBV12-4	-	TRBJ2-7	TGTGCCAGCAGTTTTAGGGGGGGCGACGAGCAGTACTTC	CASSFRGGDEQYF
-	TRBV29-1	TRBD1	TRBJ1-1	TGCAGCAGGACCGGGACAGGGAACACTGAAGCTTTCTTT	CSRTGTGNTEAFF
many	TRBV12-3/TRBV12-4	TRBD2	TRBJ2-7	TGTGCCAGCAGTTTACTAGCGGGAGGCGAGCAGTACTTC	CASSLLAGGEQYF
many	TRBV7-9	-	TRBJ1-2	TGTGCCAGCAGCCTACTTCCTAGGGATGGCTACACCTTC	CASSLLPRDGYTF
many	TRBV29-1	TRBD1	TRBJ2-7	TGCAGCGTTGGGCAGGGGGCTTACGAGCAGTACTTC	CSVGQGAYEQYF
many	TRBV19	-	TRBJ1-1	TGTGCCAGTCACTCAGGGGTTGGCACTGAAGCTTTCTTT	CASHSGVGTEAFF
-	TRBV27	TRBD2	TRBJ2-5	TGTGCCAGCAGTCCGCGGGAGCAAGAGACCCAGTACTTC	CASSPREQETQYF
many	TRBV2	-	TRBJ2-5	TGTGCCAGCAAGGCAGACCAAGAGACCCAGTACTTC	CASKADQETQYF
-	TRBV27	TRBD1	TRBJ1-5	TGTGCCAGCAGTATTAGACAGGGTCAGCCCCAGCATTTT	CASSIRQGQPQHF
many	TRBV24-1	TRBD1	TRBJ2-7	TGTGCCACCAGTGATCCTCGGGACAGGGGAAACGAGCAGTACTTC	CATSDPRDRGNEQYF
few	TRBV20-1	TRBD2	TRBJ2-3	TGCAGTGCTAGAGGTGCGGGAGAGGCGCAGTATTTT	CSARGAGEAQYF
-	TRBV30	-	TRBJ1-2	TGTGCCTGGAGTGCTGGGGAGGCCTATGGCTACACCTTC	CAWSAGEAYGYTF
many	TRBV7-8	TRBD1	TRBJ2-2	TGTGCCAGCAGCCACCGGGACAGGGGGTTCACCGGGGAGCTGTTTTTT	CASSHRDRGFTGELFF